These 26 T cell receptor beta chains were all obtained from the same sample, sequenced in a study of OX40 agonist ivuxolimab in advanced cancers. The repertoire was sequenced with immunoSEQ multiplex PCR; TCRdb's copy has only in-frame clones and lacks some. The sample has approximately 64,000 clones, 75% to 85% seen once; the top ten hold less than 0.9%. Here the sequenced sample was CD4+ or CD8+ T cells sorted from blood, taken in a trial of the OX40 agonist ivuxolimab. The receptors originated from an adult with an advanced solid tumor such as melanoma, head and neck, liver or kidney cancer.

The chain uses TRBV4-2 and TRBJ2-5, with D maybe TRBD1 (6 bases). V was cut by 1 base and J by 3 bases, with 18 bases left in between. The CDR3 contains 17 residues. Per germline, CDR1 LGHNA and CDR2 YNFKEQ. The CDR3 here is CASSQGKTGSWEETQYF. CDR3 DNA: TGTGCCAGCAGCCAAGGGAAAACAGGGTCGTGGGAAGAGACCCAGTACTTC.

CDR3 amino acids: CASRTLLFDYGYTF. CDR3 DNA sequence: TGCGCCAGCAGAACACTTCTTTTTGACTATGGCTACACCTTC. The V call is TRBV5-1, the J call TRBJ1-2; D not resolved. Trimming removed 5 bases from V and 3 bases from J, with 14 bases in between. CDR3 length equals 14 residues. From germline, CDR1 is SGHRS and CDR2 YFSETQ. Filled out from reference TRBV5-1 and TRBJ1-2, the complete variable domain reads KAGVTQTPRYLIKTRGQQVTLSCSPISGHRSVSWYQQTPGQGLQFLFEYFSETQRNKGNFPGRFSGRQFSNSRSEMNVSTLELGDSALYLCASRTLLFDYGYTFGSGTRLTVV.

This clone was seen a single time. The chain recombines TRBV7-9 with TRBJ2-3; TRBD1 or TRBD2 may be the D gene (6 bases each). Trimming removed 5 bases at V and 2 bases at J, with 14 bases between. This CDR3 has 15 residues. The germline CDR1 and CDR2 sequences are SEHNR and FQNEAQ (reference sequence). CDR3 amino acids: CASSPGAATTDTQYF. The CDR3 region has the DNA TGTGCCAGCAGCCCGGGGGCAGCAACCACAGATACGCAGTATTTT. The full variable domain, completed using reference TRBV7-9 and TRBJ2-3, is DTGVSQNPRHKITKRGQNVTFRCDPISEHNRLYWYRQTLGQGPEFLTYFQNEAQLEKSRLLSDRFSAERPKGSFSTLEIQRTEQGDSAMYLCASSPGAATTDTQYFGPGTRLTVL.

The chain has TRBV5-4 and TRBJ1-6; a possible D gene is TRBD1 (5 bases). V was pared by 5 bases and J by 6 bases, with 6 bases between. The CDR3 sequence is 12 residues long. Germline V gives CDR1 SGHNT, CDR2 YYREEE (reference sequence). This chain's CDR3 is CASRGRNSPLHF. The CDR3 DNA reads TGTGCCAGCAGGGGGCGTAATTCACCCCTCCACTTT. Using reference TRBV5-4 and TRBJ1-6 for the parts outside the CDR3, the full variable domain is ETGVTQSPTHLIKTRGQQVTLRCSSQSGHNTVSWYQQALGQGPQFIFQYYREEENGRGNFPPRFSGLQFPNYSSELNVNALELDDSALYLCASRGRNSPLHFGNGTRLTVT.

The genes are TRBV5-4 and TRBJ1-1; the D is unclear. Looked up from germline, CDR1 is SGHNT and CDR2 is YYREEE (reference sequence). This CDR3 contains 13 residues. The V end was cut by 0 bases, the J end by 0 bases, with 3 bases between. This CDR3 is CASSLDVNTEAFF. The CDR3 DNA follows: TGTGCCAGCAGCTTGGACGTGAACACTGAAGCTTTCTTT.

The rearrangement uses TRBV4-1 and TRBJ2-7; 13 bases are shared with TRBD2. The trim removed 2 bases at V and 5 bases at J, leaving 3 bases unmatched. This CDR3 has 15 residues. Germline V gene lookup returns CDR1 MGHRA and CDR2 YSYEKL. The CDR3 region is CASSQLTSGRNEQYF. As DNA, the CDR3 is TGCGCCAGCAGCCAACTGACTAGCGGGAGGAACGAGCAGTACTTC.

By sample share, this clone is medium-sized. The V gene is TRBV19, the J gene TRBJ1-1, with D hard to call. CDR3 size: 13 residues. V lost 10 bases, J lost 3 bases, and 15 bases lay in between. Germline values: CDR1 LNHDA, CDR2 SQIVND (reference sequence). The CDR3 is CATGSSLHTEAFF. The CDR3 DNA is TGTGCCACGGGGTCGTCCCTACACACTGAAGCTTTCTTT. Based on the CDR3 plus reference TRBV19 and TRBJ1-1, the full variable domain is DGGITQSPKYLFRKEGQNVTLSCEQNLNHDAMYWYRQDPGQGLRLIYYSQIVNDFQKGDIAEGYSVSREKKESFPLTVTSAQKNPTAFYLCATGSSLHTEAFFGQGTRLTVV.

The chain joins TRBV21-1 to TRBJ1-1. TRBV21-1 is shown as a pseudogene. The CDR3 runs 15 residues. The CDR3 reads CASSKARAQGTEAFF. The CDR3 nucleotides are TGTGCCAGCAGCAAAGCGAGGGCGCAGGGCACTGAAGCTTTCTTT.

This clone showed up just once. V is TRBV6-6 and J is TRBJ1-2; TRBD1 matches at 8 bases. The length of the CDR3 is 10 residues. The germline V gene has CDR1 MNHNY and CDR2 SVGAGI (reference sequence). V shed 11 bases, J shed 5 bases, and the junction held 1 base outside the gene matches. CDR3 sequence (DNA): TGTGCCGGACAGGGTTATGGCTACACCTTC. The encoded protein is CAGQGYGYTF.

V usage is TRBV7-2 and J usage is TRBJ2-1; D perhaps matches TRBD1 (6 bases). With 5 bases removed from V and 4 bases from J, the gap between germline ends came to 12 bases. The CDR3 length is 14 residues. CDR1 and CDR2 (germline): SGHTA, FQGNSA. The CDR3 nucleotides read TGTGCCAGCAGCACCGGACAGCTATACAATGAGCAGTTCTTC. Translation: CASSTGQLYNEQFF.

The V call is TRBV6-5, the J call TRBJ2-2; D gene ambiguous. There are 14 residues in the CDR3. With 0 bases removed from V and 5 bases from J, the gap between germline ends came to 7 bases. Germline V gene data show CDR1 as MNHEY and CDR2 as SVGAGI. Here the CDR3 reads CASSYSSVTGELFF. The CDR3 DNA reads TGTGCCAGCAGTTACTCAAGTGTAACCGGGGAGCTGTTTTTT.

The chain is built from TRBV5-1 and TRBJ2-1; weak D call: TRBD1 (6 bases). Germline CDR1 SGHRS, CDR2 YFSETQ. The ends were cut back, 2 bases at V and 5 bases at J, with 11 bases in the middle. The length of the CDR3 is 14 residues. The CDR3 DNA follows: TGCGCCAGCAGCTTACAGGGCCGGGACAATGAGCAGTTCTTC. The encoded protein is CASSLQGRDNEQFF.

This sequence joins TRBV11-2 and TRBJ1-1, with TRBD1 as a possible D gene (5 bases). The CDR3 is 15 amino acids. Germline assignment: CDR1 SGHAT and CDR2 FQNNGV. With 5 bases removed from V and 7 bases from J, the gap between germline ends came to 20 bases. CDR3 sequence reads: CASSRGWGDAFEAFF. CDR3 in DNA: TGTGCCAGCAGCCGGGGGTGGGGCGACGCCTTTGAAGCTTTCTTT.

V usage is TRBV4-1 and J usage is TRBJ1-5; no clear D gene. Germline CDR1 and CDR2: MGHRA and YSYEKL. V lost 1 base and J lost 3, with 13 bases in between. This CDR3 spans 16 amino acids. The CDR3 nucleotides are TGCGCCAGCAGCCAAGGCCTGGGCAGCTTCAATCAGCCCCAGCATTTT. As protein: CASSQGLGSFNQPQHF.

The gene calls are TRBV5-4 and TRBJ2-1; 12 bases line up with TRBD2. Germline CDR1 reads SGHNT; CDR2 reads YYREEE (reference sequence). J gave up 0 bases and V 4 bases, and 8 bases lay outside the gene matches. There are 18 residues in the CDR3. DNA for the CDR3: TGTGCCAGCAGCCTCGGACTAGCGGGGTACGGCTCCTACAATGAGCAGTTCTTC. It specifies CASSLGLAGYGSYNEQFF.

Here the CDR3 reads CASSLLLTSGSGEQYF. CDR3 in DNA: TGCGCCAGCAGCTTGCTTTTGACTAGCGGGAGTGGGGAGCAGTACTTC. The chain has TRBV5-1 and TRBJ2-7, with TRBD2 matching over 12 bases. This CDR3 contains 16 residues. V shed 1 base and J 7 bases; nucleotides not matched to a gene: 9. Looked up from germline, CDR1 is SGHRS and CDR2 is YFSETQ.

The chain links TRBV2 to TRBJ1-6; D is perhaps TRBD1 (6 bases). Germline assignment: CDR1 SNHLY and CDR2 FYNNEI. Trimming pared 6 bases from V and 7 bases from J, leaving 7 bases between. The CDR3 sequence is 12 residues long. CDR3 sequence: CASSTGNSPLHF. Here the CDR3 DNA reads TGTGCCAGCAGCACAGGGAATTCACCCCTCCACTTT.

This rearrangement joins TRBV11-1 to TRBJ2-3; TRBD1 aligns across 7 bases. Germline assignment: CDR1 SGHAT and CDR2 FQDESV (reference sequence). Unmatched junction bases numbered 13, after V lost 1 base and J lost 6 bases. The CDR3 has 17 residues. The CDR3 here is CASSLGWLGDRVDTQYF. The CDR3 nucleotides are TGTGCCAGCAGCTTAGGGTGGCTCGGCGACAGGGTGGATACGCAGTATTTT.

This chain links TRBV20-1 with TRBJ2-3; no clear D. The CDR3 is 11 amino acids. CDR1 DFQATT and CDR2 SNEGSKA come from the germline V gene (reference sequence). Between the trimmed V and J ends, which lost 6 bases and 1 base, there was a span of 5 bases. The CDR3 sequence: CSAGRTDTQYF. The CDR3 DNA sequence: TGCAGTGCGGGTCGCACAGATACGCAGTATTTT.

This clone was found a few times. The CDR3 coding sequence is TGCGCCAGCAGTGAGGGCTCGGGACTCGGGACTGAAGCTTTCTTT. It codes for CASSEGSGLGTEAFF. V usage is TRBV10-1 and J usage is TRBJ1-1; a weak D match, TRBD1 (5 bases). This CDR3 region has 15 residues. Trimming stripped 2 bases from V and 5 bases from J, with 15 bases between. In germline, CDR1 is WNHNN, CDR2 SYGVQD (reference sequence).

V gene TRBV29-1 combines with J gene TRBJ2-7; 9 positions match TRBD2. Unmatched junction bases numbered 5, after V lost 4 bases and J lost 1 base. Germline CDR1 is SQVTM and CDR2 is ANQGSEA. CDR3 length: 14 amino acids. CDR3 sequence reads: CSVGGAGGSYEQYF. CDR3 DNA sequence: TGCAGCGTTGGAGGAGCGGGAGGTTCCTACGAGCAGTACTTC.

The V gene is TRBV2, the J gene TRBJ2-3, with TRBD1 as a possible D gene (6 bases). V lost 8 bases and J lost 2, with 14 bases in between. Germline-derived CDR1 and CDR2 are SNHLY and FYNNEI. This CDR3 comprises 14 residues. CDR3 sequence: CASRRGLTTDTQYF. In DNA form, the CDR3 reads TGTGCCAGCCGCAGGGGTCTTACCACAGATACGCAGTATTTT.

The chain joins TRBV7-9 to TRBJ2-3; possible D gene TRBD1, 5 bases. Germline lookup yields CDR1 SEHNR and CDR2 FQNEAQ (reference sequence). Trimming cost V 5 bases and J 0 bases, with 15 bases left between them. The length of the CDR3 is 16 residues. The CDR3 reads CASSPQDNPSTDTQYF. The DNA for the CDR3 is TGTGCCAGCAGCCCGCAGGACAACCCGAGCACAGATACGCAGTATTTT.

About this clone: One end of the junction does not line up with germline, which may come from a read error. The chain recombines TRBV6-5 with TRBJ2-1; 9 positions match TRBD2. The CDR3 extends over 15 amino acids. CDR1 and CDR2 from the germline V gene are MNHEY and SVGAGI. In DNA, the CDR3 is TGTGCCAGCAGCTACTACGCGGGGGGGCTCAATGAGCAGTTCTTC. It is translated as CASSYYAGGLNEQFF.

This clone was counted a single time. V gene TRBV10-3 combines with J gene TRBJ1-2; D is unclear. CDR1 and CDR2 from the germline V gene are ENHRY and SYGVKD. This CDR3 comprises 12 residues. CDR3 amino acids: CVSGSGNYGYTF. The CDR3 DNA reads as TGTGTATCCGGGAGCGGGAACTATGGCTACACCTTC.

This chain uses TRBV5-1 with TRBJ2-3; 8 nucleotides align to TRBD1. V dropped 3 bases and J dropped 2; count of bases not matched to a gene: 8. The CDR3 contains 16 residues. Germline V CDR1 and CDR2: SGHRS, YFSETQ. The CDR3 DNA sequence: TGCGCCAGCAGCTCCGGACAGGGCAAGAACACAGATACGCAGTATTTT. Encoded protein: CASSSGQGKNTDTQYF.